Following are 4 T cell receptor beta chains from one sample sequenced in a study of immune characterization of retroperitoneal liposarcoma. TCRdb used MiXCR to reprocess the PCR reads, holding one entry per CDR3 protein. The data contain approximately 10,000 distinct CDR3 sequences, roughly 28% of them singletons. What was sequenced was tumor tissue. These receptors all stem from a female donor with retroperitoneal liposarcoma.

The V and J genes are TRBV6-1 and TRBJ2-5; D possibly corresponds to TRBD1 (5 bases). The DNA end favors TRBJ2-7, so the J call may be wrong. Germline V gene lookup returns CDR1 MNHNS and CDR2 SASEGT. CDR3 length: 12 amino acids. CDR3 residues: CASSEVGDEQYF. The CDR3 DNA reads as TGTGCCAGCAGTGAAGTAGGGGACGAGCAGTACTTC.

The gene calls are TRBV27 and TRBJ1-2, with 9 bases that match TRBD1. Germline values: CDR1 MNHEY, CDR2 SMNVEV (reference sequence). The CDR3 loop spans 14 amino acids. V was clipped by 4 bases and J by 5 bases; unmatched bases: 5. The DNA for the CDR3 is TGTGCCAGCAGTTACAGGGGGCGCGGATATGGCTACACCTTC. As protein: CASSYRGRGYGYTF.

The CDR3 coding sequence is TGTGCCAGCACTCTCGGGACTTTC. The encoded protein is CASTLGTF. The rearrangement joins TRBV27 to TRBJ2-6; D gene unclear. Germline V gives CDR1 MNHEY, CDR2 SMNVEV (reference sequence). Trimming pared 7 bases from V and 18 bases from J, leaving 7 bases between. This CDR3 is 8 amino acids long.

V and J are TRBV6-6 and TRBJ2-3; no firm D call. V lost 0 bases and J 6 bases, leaving 4 bases between the germline ends. The CDR3 is 12 amino acids. The V gene's germline CDR1 is MNHNY and CDR2 SVGAGI (reference sequence). CDR3 bases: TGTGCCAGCAGTTACTCGCAGGATACGCAGTATTTT. Encoded protein: CASSYSQDTQYF.